A selection of T cell receptor beta chains follows, all from one sample in a study of blood T cell repertoires in COVID-19. Measured with immunoSEQ multiplex PCR; TCRdb has only the in-frame clones, and not every one. The sample includes approximately 670,000 clones, about nine tenths of them seen just once. The specimen was peripheral blood. The receptor source for this set is a woman between 18 and 29 years old with acute or convalescent COVID-19. Both conserved end residues are trimmed from each CDR3.

V: TRBV7-2
CDR3: ASSPQGFYGYT

V: TRBV19
CDR3: ASIGQGSTGELF

V: TRBV5-5
CDR3: ASSRLGDRGNEGYT

V: TRBV5-5
CDR3: ASSLLADSYEQY

V: TRBV2
CDR3: ASSEWSGNTNQPQH

V: TRBV2
CDR3: ASAGTGVVGDQPQH

V: TRBV30
CDR3: AWSVMGSGGLRGNTDTQY

V: TRBV7-3
CDR3: ASSLTGTGNYGYT

V: TRBV19
CDR3: ASSKGVTMNTEAF

V: TRBV12-3/TRBV12-4
CDR3: ASIRGSNQPQH

V: TRBV7-9
CDR3: ASSFSGNTEAF

V: TRBV9
CDR3: ASSVGESNQPQH

V: TRBV19
CDR3: ASSQGAGNTEAF

V: TRBV7-2
CDR3: ASSSDRVGNTIY

V: TRBV6-6
CDR3: ASSSFRQGADTQY

V: TRBV7-2
CDR3: ASSPGSQGAF

V: TRBV18
CDR3: ASSSGTENYGYT

V: TRBV5-6
CDR3: ASSLGAGDNEQF

V: TRBV29-1
CDR3: SVLTGGSYGYT

V: TRBV19
CDR3: ASNAYAGNTEAF

V: TRBV29-1
CDR3: SILNGTAYEQY

V: TRBV24-1
CDR3: ATSEDKPDTQY

V: TRBV4-1
CDR3: ASSHPFDGASGNTIY

V: TRBV6-1
CDR3: ASSDRGAVTEAF

V: TRBV6-6
CDR3: ASSLTSVWEGHGMNTEAF

V: TRBV5-1
CDR3: ASSTRQGYEQY

V: TRBV6-5
CDR3: ASSYRGGDYGYT

V: TRBV19
CDR3: ASRTRDKEREAF

V: TRBV2
CDR3: ASSVDRGRNQPQH